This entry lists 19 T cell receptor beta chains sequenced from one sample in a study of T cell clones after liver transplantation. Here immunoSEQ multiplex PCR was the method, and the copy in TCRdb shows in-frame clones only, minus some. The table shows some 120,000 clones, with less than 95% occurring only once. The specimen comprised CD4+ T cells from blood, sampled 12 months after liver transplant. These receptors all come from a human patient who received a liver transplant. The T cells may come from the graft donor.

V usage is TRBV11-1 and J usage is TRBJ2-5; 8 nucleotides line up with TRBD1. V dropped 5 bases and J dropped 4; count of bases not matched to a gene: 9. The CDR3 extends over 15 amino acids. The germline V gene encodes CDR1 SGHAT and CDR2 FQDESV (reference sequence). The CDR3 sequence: CASSTDRGGRETQYF. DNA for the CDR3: TGTGCCAGCAGCACAGACAGGGGTGGACGAGAGACCCAGTACTTC.

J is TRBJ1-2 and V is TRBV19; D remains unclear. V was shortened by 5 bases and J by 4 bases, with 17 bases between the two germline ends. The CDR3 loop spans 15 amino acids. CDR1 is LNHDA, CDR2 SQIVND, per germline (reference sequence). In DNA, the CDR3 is TGTGCCAGTAGTCCAATCCGGGCCCCCGGCTATGGCTACACCTTC. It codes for CASSPIRAPGYGYTF.

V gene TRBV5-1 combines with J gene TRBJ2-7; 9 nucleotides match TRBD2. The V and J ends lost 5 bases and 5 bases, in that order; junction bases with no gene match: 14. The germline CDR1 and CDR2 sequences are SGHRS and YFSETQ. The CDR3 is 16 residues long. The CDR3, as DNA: TGCGCCAGCAGTCCTCGGGCGGGAGGGCCGGACAACGAGCAGTACTTC. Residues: CASSPRAGGPDNEQYF. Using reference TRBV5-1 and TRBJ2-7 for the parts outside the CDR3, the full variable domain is KAGVTQTPRYLIKTRGQQVTLSCSPISGHRSVSWYQQTPGQGLQFLFEYFSETQRNKGNFPGRFSGRQFSNSRSEMNVSTLELGDSALYLCASSPRAGGPDNEQYFGPGTRLTVT.

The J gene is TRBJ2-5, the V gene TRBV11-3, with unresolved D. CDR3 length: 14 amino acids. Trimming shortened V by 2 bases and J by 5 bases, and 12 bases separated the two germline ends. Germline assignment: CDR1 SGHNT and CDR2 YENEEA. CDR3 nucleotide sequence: TGTGCCAGCAGCTTATCCCGGGTTGAGGAGACCCAGTACTTC. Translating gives CASSLSRVEETQYF.

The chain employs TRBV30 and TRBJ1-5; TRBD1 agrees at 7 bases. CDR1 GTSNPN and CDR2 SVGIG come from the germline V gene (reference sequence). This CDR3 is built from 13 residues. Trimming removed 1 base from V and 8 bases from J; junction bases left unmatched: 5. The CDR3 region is CAWSGQGGEPQHF. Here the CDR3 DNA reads TGTGCCTGGAGTGGGCAGGGGGGAGAGCCCCAGCATTTT. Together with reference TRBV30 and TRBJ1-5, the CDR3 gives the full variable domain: SQTIHQWPATLVQPVGSPLSLECTVEGTSNPNLYWYRQAAGRGLQLLFYSVGIGQISSEVPQNLSASRPQDRQFILSSKKLLLSDSGFYLCAWSGQGGEPQHFGDGTRLSIL.

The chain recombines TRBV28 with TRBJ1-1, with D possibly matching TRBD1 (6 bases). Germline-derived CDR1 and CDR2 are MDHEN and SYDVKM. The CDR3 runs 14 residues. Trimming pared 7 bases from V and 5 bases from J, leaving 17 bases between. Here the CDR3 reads CASTGGPPGTEAFF. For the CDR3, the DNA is TGTGCCAGCACCGGGGGCCCCCCGGGGACTGAAGCTTTCTTT.

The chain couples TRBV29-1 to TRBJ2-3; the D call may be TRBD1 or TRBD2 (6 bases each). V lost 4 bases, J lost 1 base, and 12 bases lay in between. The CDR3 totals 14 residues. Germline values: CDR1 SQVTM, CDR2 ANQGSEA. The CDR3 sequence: CSVVGGLGTDTQYF. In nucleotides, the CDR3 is TGCAGCGTTGTGGGGGGCCTTGGCACAGATACGCAGTATTTT.

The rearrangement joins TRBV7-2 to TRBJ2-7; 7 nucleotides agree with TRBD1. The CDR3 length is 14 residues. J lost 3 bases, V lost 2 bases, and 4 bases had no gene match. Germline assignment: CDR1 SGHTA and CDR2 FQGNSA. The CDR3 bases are TGTGCCAGCAGCTTAAGAGGGGGCGGCTACGAGCAGTACTTC. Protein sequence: CASSLRGGGYEQYF.

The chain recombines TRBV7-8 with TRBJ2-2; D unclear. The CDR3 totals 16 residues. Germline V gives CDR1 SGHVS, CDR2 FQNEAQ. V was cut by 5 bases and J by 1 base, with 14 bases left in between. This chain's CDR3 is CASSRQDPRNTGELFF. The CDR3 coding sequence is TGTGCCAGCAGCAGGCAGGACCCTCGGAACACCGGGGAGCTGTTTTTT. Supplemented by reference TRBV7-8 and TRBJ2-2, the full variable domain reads GAGVSQSPRYKVAKRGQDVALRCDPISGHVSLFWYQQALGQGPEFLTYFQNEAQLDKSGLPSDRFFAERPEGSVSTLKIQRTQQEDSAVYLCASSRQDPRNTGELFFGEGSRLTVL.

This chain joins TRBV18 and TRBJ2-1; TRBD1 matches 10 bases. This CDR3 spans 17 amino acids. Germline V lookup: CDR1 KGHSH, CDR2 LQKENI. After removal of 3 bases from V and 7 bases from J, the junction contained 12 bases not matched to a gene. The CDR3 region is CASSPSAGTGVRNEQFF. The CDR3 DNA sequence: TGTGCCAGCTCACCCTCCGCCGGGACAGGGGTCCGGAATGAGCAGTTCTTC. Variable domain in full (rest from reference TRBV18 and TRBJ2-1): NAGVMQNPRHLVRRRGQEARLRCSPMKGHSHVYWYRQLPEEGLKFMVYLQKENIIDESGMPKERFSAEFPKEGPSILRIQQVVRGDSAAYFCASSPSAGTGVRNEQFFGPGTRLTVL.

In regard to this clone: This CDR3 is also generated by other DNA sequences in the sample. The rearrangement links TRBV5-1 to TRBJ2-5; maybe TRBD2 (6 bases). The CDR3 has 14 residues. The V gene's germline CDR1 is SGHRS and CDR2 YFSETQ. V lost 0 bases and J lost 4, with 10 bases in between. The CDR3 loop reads CASSLASGVETQYF. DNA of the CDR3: TGCGCCAGCAGCTTGGCCTCGGGGGTAGAGACCCAGTACTTC.

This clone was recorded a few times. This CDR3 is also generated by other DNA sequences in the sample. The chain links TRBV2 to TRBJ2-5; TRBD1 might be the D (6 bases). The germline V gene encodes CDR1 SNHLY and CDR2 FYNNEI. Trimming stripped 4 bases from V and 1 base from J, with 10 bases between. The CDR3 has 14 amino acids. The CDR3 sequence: CASSVEQGQETQYF. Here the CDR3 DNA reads TGTGCCAGCAGTGTAGAACAGGGCCAAGAGACCCAGTACTTC.

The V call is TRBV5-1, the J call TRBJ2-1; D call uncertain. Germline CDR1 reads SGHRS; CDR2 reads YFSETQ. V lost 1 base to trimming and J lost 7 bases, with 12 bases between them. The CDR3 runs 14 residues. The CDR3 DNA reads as TGCGCCAGCAGCTTGCGCCTAGTAGGTAATGAGCAGTTCTTC. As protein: CASSLRLVGNEQFF.

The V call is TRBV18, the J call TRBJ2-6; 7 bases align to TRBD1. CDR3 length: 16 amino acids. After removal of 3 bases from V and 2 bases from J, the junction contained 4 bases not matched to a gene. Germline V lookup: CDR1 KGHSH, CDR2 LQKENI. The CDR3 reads CASSPLDRTGANVLTF. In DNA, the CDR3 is TGTGCCAGCTCACCCCTGGACAGGACTGGGGCCAACGTCCTGACTTTC. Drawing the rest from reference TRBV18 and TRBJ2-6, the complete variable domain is NAGVMQNPRHLVRRRGQEARLRCSPMKGHSHVYWYRQLPEEGLKFMVYLQKENIIDESGMPKERFSAEFPKEGPSILRIQQVVRGDSAAYFCASSPLDRTGANVLTFGAGSRLTVL.

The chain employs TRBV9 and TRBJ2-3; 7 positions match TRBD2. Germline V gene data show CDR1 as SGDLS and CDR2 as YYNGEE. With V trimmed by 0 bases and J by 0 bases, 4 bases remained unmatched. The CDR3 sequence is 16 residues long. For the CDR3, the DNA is TGTGCCAGCAGCGTAGCTGGTAGCGGGAGCACAGATACGCAGTATTTT. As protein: CASSVAGSGSTDTQYF.

CDR3 region: CASSQDPGGLARETQYF. In DNA form, the CDR3 reads TGCGCCAGCAGCCAAGATCCGGGGGGACTAGCGCGGGAGACCCAGTACTTC. J is TRBJ2-5 and V is TRBV4-1; 10 bases are shared with TRBD2. The CDR3 totals 17 residues. Germline CDR1 is MGHRA and CDR2 is YSYEKL. V was pared by 0 bases and J by 5 bases, with 9 bases of the junction left unmatched.

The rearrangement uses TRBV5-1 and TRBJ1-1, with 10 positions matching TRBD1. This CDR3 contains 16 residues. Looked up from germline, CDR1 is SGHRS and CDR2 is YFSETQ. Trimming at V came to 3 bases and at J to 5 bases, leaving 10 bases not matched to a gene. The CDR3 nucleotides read TGCGCCAGCAGCTGGCGGGACAGGGGATCTGGAACTGAAGCTTTCTTT. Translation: CASSWRDRGSGTEAFF.

CDR3 sequence (DNA): TGTGCCAGTAGTAATCTGGTCAGGGGGCCGTACGAGCAGTACTTC. Translating gives CASSNLVRGPYEQYF. This chain uses TRBV19 with TRBJ2-7, with 8 nucleotides matching TRBD1. V trimming: 4 bases; J trimming: 4 bases; junction bases outside the gene matches: 9. Per the germline V gene, CDR1 is LNHDA and CDR2 is SQIVND (reference sequence). The CDR3 has 15 amino acids.

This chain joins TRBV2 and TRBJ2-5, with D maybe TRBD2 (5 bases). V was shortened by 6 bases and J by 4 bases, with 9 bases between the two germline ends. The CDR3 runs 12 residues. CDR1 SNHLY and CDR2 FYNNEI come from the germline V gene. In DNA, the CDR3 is TGTGCCAGCAGGGTTAGCGTAGAGACCCAGTACTTC. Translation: CASRVSVETQYF.